Each of the 22 T cell receptor beta chains below was sequenced from the same sample in a study of human versus mouse CDR3 diversity and MHC coevolution. Profiling relied on immunoSEQ multiplex PCR, and the TCRdb table lists in-frame clones only, not all of them. The table has about 73,000 clones, 85% to 95% seen once. The sequenced sample was naive CD4+ T cells from blood. The subset is: CD45RO-negative CD62L-positive naive CD4 T cells. These receptors were obtained from a person aged 30-69 years in good health.

The chain has TRBV7-9 and TRBJ1-5; D remains unclear. Germline CDR1 is SEHNR and CDR2 is FQNEAQ (reference sequence). This CDR3 contains 14 residues. V was shortened by 0 bases and J by 7 bases, with 10 bases between the two germline ends. CDR3 in DNA: TGTGCCAGCAGCTTAGCCACAGTTCCCCAGCCCCAGCATTTT. It codes for CASSLATVPQPQHF.

The chain carries TRBV18 and TRBJ1-5, with 7 bases aligning to TRBD1. Unmatched junction bases numbered 5, after V lost 1 base and J lost 5 bases. The CDR3 contains 15 residues. The germline V gene encodes CDR1 KGHSH and CDR2 LQKENI. The CDR3 nucleotides are TGTGCCAGCTCACCACTTGGAGGGGGCGATCAGCCCCAGCATTTT. Translated: CASSPLGGGDQPQHF.

The chain couples TRBV7-2 to TRBJ1-6, with D possibly matching TRBD1 (6 bases). The CDR3 is made up of 15 amino acids. V was shortened by 7 bases and J by 8 bases, with 18 bases between the two germline ends. The V gene's germline CDR1 is SGHTA and CDR2 FQGNSA. CDR3 sequence reads: CASKLGGQLHSPLHF. The CDR3 nucleotides read TGTGCCAGCAAGCTGGGGGGGCAGCTCCATTCACCCCTCCACTTT.

The chain couples TRBV6-5 to TRBJ1-1; D gene unclear. Trimming pared 7 bases from V and 1 base from J, leaving 7 bases between. The CDR3 runs 12 residues. Germline CDR1 MNHEY, CDR2 SVGAGI. The CDR3 loop is CASKTRNTEAFF. The CDR3 bases are TGTGCCAGCAAAACCAGGAACACTGAAGCTTTCTTT.

This clone is a singleton in its sample. V is TRBV5-1 and J is TRBJ2-3; D gene uncertain. V shed 0 bases and J shed 0 bases, with 11 bases lying between them. The V gene's germline CDR1 is SGHRS and CDR2 YFSETQ. This CDR3 has 16 residues. The CDR3 bases are TGCGCCAGCAGCTTGGCCGCGGTCTCTAGCACAGATACGCAGTATTTT. As protein: CASSLAAVSSTDTQYF.

The chain recombines TRBV6-1 with TRBJ1-4; tentatively, D is TRBD1 (5 bases). Trimming left V 3 bases short and J 0 bases short, with 8 bases between. This CDR3 has 15 residues. Germline CDR1 and CDR2: MNHNS and SASEGT. CDR3 sequence (DNA): TGTGCCAGCAGTGATCAGGGAACAACTAATGAAAAACTGTTTTTT. The encoded protein is CASSDQGTTNEKLFF.

The chain employs TRBV11-2 and TRBJ1-1, with D possibly TRBD1 on 6 matching bases. CDR1 is SGHAT and CDR2 is FQNNGV in the germline V gene. V was shortened by 8 bases and J by 0 bases, with 19 bases between the two germline ends. The CDR3 totals 16 residues. The CDR3, as DNA: TGTGCCAGCGTCAGGGGCATCCCAATCATGAACACTGAAGCTTTCTTT. Translation: CASVRGIPIMNTEAFF.

This rearrangement joins TRBV7-7 to TRBJ2-1; D not certain. CDR1 is SSHAT and CDR2 is FNYEAQ in the germline V gene (reference sequence). CDR3 size: 15 residues. V lost 1 base and J 0 bases, leaving 7 bases between the germline ends. This chain's CDR3 is CASSLGVSSYNEQFF. The DNA for the CDR3 is TGTGCCAGCAGCTTAGGAGTGAGCTCCTACAATGAGCAGTTCTTC.

The V gene is TRBV19, the J gene TRBJ2-5; a possible D gene is TRBD1 (6 bases). The CDR3 consists of 13 residues. V lost 4 bases and J 4 bases, leaving 10 bases between the germline ends. Per the germline V gene, CDR1 is LNHDA and CDR2 is SQIVND (reference sequence). CDR3 nucleotide sequence: TGTGCCAGTAGTACAACAGGGACAGAGACCCAGTACTTC. Translation gives CASSTTGTETQYF.

V and J are TRBV7-8 and TRBJ2-2, with TRBD2 matching 8 bases. Trimming removed 1 base from V and 0 bases from J; junction bases left unmatched: 10. From germline, CDR1 is SGHVS and CDR2 FQNEAQ. This CDR3 is built from 19 residues. The CDR3 loop reads CASSLEWSGRSANTGELFF. CDR3 DNA sequence: TGTGCCAGCAGCTTAGAGTGGAGCGGGAGATCCGCGAACACCGGGGAGCTGTTTTTT.

Concerning this clone: The germline gene is not matched at one end of the junction; a read error may be the cause. The chain links TRBV5-1 to TRBJ1-1, with D possibly TRBD1 on 5 matching bases. The CDR3 runs 15 residues. Germline assignment: CDR1 SGHRS and CDR2 YFSETQ. The CDR3 region has the DNA TGCGCCGGCAGCTTCGGCGGAGTGGGGGGGACTGAAGCTCTCTTT. This gives the protein CAGSFGGVGGTEALF.

The chain joins TRBV29-1 to TRBJ2-7, with unresolved D. V lost 4 bases and J 3 bases, leaving 13 bases between the germline ends. Germline V gene data show CDR1 as SQVTM and CDR2 as ANQGSEA. There are 13 residues in the CDR3. The CDR3 protein is CSVGHEMGYEQYF. DNA of the CDR3: TGCAGCGTTGGACACGAGATGGGCTACGAGCAGTACTTC.

This clone was seen only once. The rearrangement links TRBV18 to TRBJ2-3; the D is unclear. The ends were cut back, 5 bases at V and 6 bases at J, with 9 bases in the middle. The CDR3 runs to 12 residues. Germline CDR1 KGHSH, CDR2 LQKENI. CDR3 DNA: TGTGCCAGCTCATCTCTGGCCGATACGCAGTATTTT. It encodes CASSSLADTQYF.

As regards this clone: Other DNA sequences in the same sample also yield this CDR3. The chain recombines TRBV5-4 with TRBJ2-5; D unclear. This CDR3 is 13 amino acids long. The germline V and J ends were trimmed by 0 bases and 1 base, with 4 bases remaining between them. In germline, CDR1 is SGHNT, CDR2 YYREEE (reference sequence). The CDR3 loop is CASSLAVQETQYF. CDR3 sequence (DNA): TGTGCCAGCAGCTTGGCCGTCCAAGAGACCCAGTACTTC.

The J gene is TRBJ2-1, the V gene TRBV5-1; 7 nucleotides agree with TRBD2. The CDR3 runs 16 residues. J lost 5 bases, V lost 1 base, and 9 bases had no gene match. The V gene's germline CDR1 is SGHRS and CDR2 YFSETQ. The CDR3 region has the DNA TGCGCCAGCAGCTTGTTACGGGACTACGGGGACAATGAGCAGTTCTTC. This sequence encodes CASSLLRDYGDNEQFF.

The V and J genes are TRBV10-3 and TRBJ1-6; D unresolved. With 6 bases removed from V and 8 bases from J, the gap between germline ends came to 14 bases. The CDR3 consists of 14 residues. Germline V lookup: CDR1 ENHRY, CDR2 SYGVKD. CDR3 DNA: TGTGCCATCAGCCCGGCAGCCCGGGATTCACCCCTCCACTTT. Its protein is CAISPAARDSPLHF.

The CDR3 sequence is CASSETFPTGVYGYTF. CDR3 sequence (DNA): TGCGCCAGCAGTGAGACCTTCCCGACAGGGGTTTATGGCTACACCTTC. The genes are TRBV10-1 and TRBJ1-2; 8 bases map to TRBD1. The V gene's germline CDR1 is WNHNN and CDR2 SYGVQD (reference sequence). V dropped 2 bases and J dropped 5; count of bases not matched to a gene: 10. The CDR3 spans 16 residues.

The J gene is TRBJ2-3, the V gene TRBV7-2, with 9 nucleotides matching TRBD2. CDR1 and CDR2 (germline): SGHTA, FQGNSA. Trimming at V came to 4 bases and at J to 2 bases, leaving 7 bases not matched to a gene. CDR3 length: 16 amino acids. Here the CDR3 DNA reads TGTGCCAGCAGCTCATTAGCGGGAGTGTTCACAGATACGCAGTATTTT. Encoded protein: CASSSLAGVFTDTQYF.

This chain joins TRBV10-3 and TRBJ2-5; 8 nucleotides match TRBD2. The J call is in doubt because the DNA end fits TRBJ2-7 better. CDR3 length equals 19 residues. Germline assignment: CDR1 ENHRY and CDR2 SYGVKD. The CDR3 region is CAISEGAGARKGGGYEQYF. CDR3 sequence (DNA): TGTGCCATCAGTGAGGGAGCGGGAGCTCGGAAGGGGGGGGGCTACGAGCAGTACTTC.

The chain uses TRBV2 and TRBJ1-1, with a tentative D call TRBD1 (5 bases). The CDR3 extends over 13 amino acids. V was shortened by 6 bases and J by 11 bases, with 19 bases between the two germline ends. In germline, CDR1 is SNHLY, CDR2 FYNNEI. CDR3 amino acids: CASSPDSVSYAFF. CDR3 sequence (DNA): TGTGCCAGCAGCCCCGACAGTGTTTCGTATGCTTTCTTT. The full variable domain, in which reference TRBV2 and TRBJ1-1 provide the parts outside the CDR3, is EPEVTQTPSHQVTQMGQEVILRCVPISNHLYFYWYRQILGQKVEFLVSFYNNEISEKSEIFDDQFSVERPDGSNFTLKIRSTKLEDSAMYFCASSPDSVSYAFFGQGTRLTVV.

Here the CDR3 DNA reads TGTGCCAGCGGGGGGAGAACTAATGAAAAACTGTTTTTT. As protein: CASGGRTNEKLFF. This chain uses TRBV19 with TRBJ1-4; a possible D gene is TRBD1 (5 bases). Trimming shortened V by 9 bases and J by 1 base, and 9 bases separated the two germline ends. The CDR3 length is 13 residues. Germline V lookup: CDR1 LNHDA, CDR2 SQIVND (reference sequence).

This clone is a singleton in its sample. This chain connects TRBV7-2 to TRBJ2-7, with D possibly being TRBD1 (6 bases). The germline CDR1 and CDR2 sequences are SGHTA and FQGNSA. Trimming shortened V by 2 bases and J by 4 bases, and 15 bases separated the two germline ends. The CDR3 extends over 15 amino acids. CDR3 residues: CASSLNRAGKYEQYF. CDR3 sequence (DNA): TGTGCCAGCAGCTTAAACAGGGCAGGTAAATACGAGCAGTACTTC.